This TCR beta chain is from a study of monozygotic twins with inflammatory bowel disease. Regarding the study as a whole: Differences in immunosuppressive treatment may have been a source of added variability in patient repertoires. Discordant twins showed the same repertoire similarity as concordant twins, possibly from limited power. Healthy co-twins had higher TCRbeta inverse Simpson diversity than their IBD twins.

With eight separate reactions per sample, the authors made cDNA. With the 5' RACE reads reprocessed, TCRdb shows one record per CDR3 protein and no DNA. The sample data list approximately 100,000 distinct CDR3 sequences. Comments on this clonotype: No antigen is known for it.

The CDR3 runs 14 residues. The clonotype was recovered from a human donor with ulcerative colitis or Crohn's disease, or a healthy co-twin of an affected twin (not recorded which). V is TRBV12-3 or TRBV12-4 and J is TRBJ1-2; lacking DNA, the TRBD1 call made by TCRdb goes unchecked. The sequenced sample consisted of blood. The CDR3 sequence is CASSNGHANRGYTF.